One and the same sample provided the 21 T cell receptor beta chains below, sequenced in a study of CXCR3-negative and CXCR3-positive naive CD8 T cells. The authors prepared UMI-labeled TRB cDNA libraries by 5' RACE. Following a re-call of the 5' RACE reads, TCRdb has one entry per CDR3 protein and lacks DNA. This sample's table has about 5,700 distinct CDR3 sequences. Which antigens these TCRs recognize remains unknown. General study results and limits: TRB CDR3s of CXCR3-positive naive cells were more hydrophobic than those of CXCR3-negative naive cells.

Sample: naive CXCR3+ CD8+ T cells from blood. Subset denoted: CD45RO-CCR7+CD27+CD95- naive CD8+ T cells expressing CXCR3 (TNR3+). The receptors originated from a human donor in good health. Some clones in this sample may be carry-over from other donors' samples.

This clonotype is identified as medium-sized from frequency. The rearrangement joins TRBV7-9 to TRBJ2-7; as DNA is missing, the TRBD2 call by TCRdb cannot be tested. This CDR3 has 12 residues. From germline, CDR1 is SEHNR and CDR2 FQNEAQ (reference sequence). The CDR3 region is CASTEGGDEQYF.

This clonotype shows up as medium-sized (0.01 to 0.1%) by frequency. The genes are TRBV6-5 and TRBJ2-5; the D call of TRBD2 rests on TCRdb alone, since no DNA is present to check it. The CDR3 extends over 14 amino acids. Germline lookup yields CDR1 MNHEY and CDR2 SVGAGI. The CDR3 here is CASSYSGLQETQYF.

This clonotype shows up as medium-sized by frequency. This chain joins TRBV29-1 and TRBJ2-2; with no DNA, the TCRdb D assignment of TRBD1 cannot be verified. Per germline, CDR1 SQVTM and CDR2 ANQGSEA. This CDR3 region has 16 residues. CDR3 region: CSVEGLPGSNTGELFF.

V usage is TRBV4-2 and J usage is TRBJ2-3; TCRdb returns TRBD1, unconfirmable since there is no DNA. Germline V CDR1 and CDR2: LGHNA, YNFKEQ. The CDR3 is made up of 14 amino acids. The CDR3 is CASNRGRDSDTQHF.

Considering frequency, this clonotype is medium-sized. V is TRBV20-1 and J is TRBJ2-7; TCRdb's D call, TRBD1, is unchecked because there is no DNA. Looked up from germline, CDR1 is DFQATT and CDR2 is SNEGSKA (reference sequence). This CDR3 region has 13 residues. CDR3 loop: CSASGDRAYEQYF.

This sequence joins TRBV29-1 and TRBJ1-2; TCRdb reports TRBD1, a call that lacks DNA to check it against. This CDR3 comprises 11 residues. Germline-derived CDR1 and CDR2 are SQVTM and ANQGSEA. The CDR3 protein is CSVEQGIGYTF.

The genes are TRBV20-1 and TRBJ2-7; no DNA is available, so the TRBD1 call from TCRdb remains unchecked. The CDR3 is 13 residues long. Germline CDR1 reads DFQATT; CDR2 reads SNEGSKA (reference sequence). This CDR3 reads CSALGQAAYEQYF.

The chain recombines TRBV7-6 with TRBJ2-7; TCRdb's D call of TRBD1 is untestable without DNA. The germline CDR1 and CDR2 sequences are SGHVS and FNYEAQ. This CDR3 has 13 amino acids. The CDR3 here is CASSPQGQGQQYF. Full variable domain (rest looked up from reference TRBV7-6 and TRBJ2-7): GAGVSQSPRYKVTKRGQDVALRCDPISGHVSLYWYRQALGQGPEFLTYFNYEAQQDKSGLPNDRFSAERPEGSISTLTIQRTEQRDSAMYRCASSPQGQGQQYFGPGTRLTVT.

The rearrangement joins TRBV10-3 to TRBJ2-2; with no DNA, the TCRdb D assignment of TRBD2 cannot be verified. Per the germline V gene, CDR1 is ENHRY and CDR2 is SYGVKD. The CDR3 contains 19 residues. This chain's CDR3 is CAISEPRTGTSVVTGELFF.

This chain connects TRBV27 to TRBJ2-7; TCRdb lists TRBD1, though no DNA is available to test this call. The CDR3 is 16 residues long. Germline V gives CDR1 MNHEY, CDR2 SMNVEV (reference sequence). CDR3 region: CASSLSGQGRYYEQYF.

This chain uses TRBV2 with TRBJ2-1; TCRdb's D gene call, TRBD1, goes unchecked for lack of DNA. The germline CDR1 and CDR2 sequences are SNHLY and FYNNEI. The CDR3 sequence is 16 residues long. CDR3 sequence: CASSVDRGGPYNEQFF. The full variable domain, with the rest looked up from reference TRBV2 and TRBJ2-1, is EPEVTQTPSHQVTQMGQEVILRCVPISNHLYFYWYRQILGQKVEFLVSFYNNEISEKSEIFDDQFSVERPDGSNFTLKIRSTKLEDSAMYFCASSVDRGGPYNEQFFGPGTRLTVL.

The CDR3 is CSVYLAGVGTGELFF. The rearrangement joins TRBV29-1 to TRBJ2-2; TCRdb's D gene call, TRBD2, goes unchecked for lack of DNA. Germline assignment: CDR1 SQVTM and CDR2 ANQGSEA. The CDR3 is 15 amino acids.

This clonotype ranks as medium-sized in terms of frequency. CDR3 sequence reads: CAISDLWDQPQHF. This sequence joins TRBV10-3 and TRBJ1-5; as DNA is missing, the TRBD1 call by TCRdb cannot be tested. CDR3 length equals 13 residues. Germline CDR1 reads ENHRY; CDR2 reads SYGVKD.

The chain uses TRBV5-1 and TRBJ1-1. This CDR3 contains 17 residues. Germline V gene lookup returns CDR1 SGHRS and CDR2 YFSETQ. This CDR3 is CASSLPLVTGLNTEAFF.

V is TRBV25-1 and J is TRBJ2-7; as DNA is missing, the TRBD2 call by TCRdb cannot be tested. The CDR3 is 15 residues long. Germline loops: CDR1 MGHDK, CDR2 SYGVNS. CDR3 protein: CASRGTLAGVYEQYF.

The chain carries TRBV2 and TRBJ2-7; without DNA, the TCRdb call of TRBD1 cannot be checked. Looked up from germline, CDR1 is SNHLY and CDR2 is FYNNEI. The CDR3 sequence is 13 residues long. The chain's CDR3 is CASAGQGSYEQYF.

The CDR3 loop is CSVEDGGTEAFF. The chain employs TRBV29-1 and TRBJ1-1; as DNA is missing, the TRBD1 call by TCRdb cannot be tested. In germline, CDR1 is SQVTM, CDR2 ANQGSEA. The CDR3 length is 12 residues.

This clonotype is labeled medium-sized based on frequency. The gene calls are TRBV19 and TRBJ2-6. The germline V gene encodes CDR1 LNHDA and CDR2 SQIVND (reference sequence). The CDR3 is 14 amino acids. This CDR3 reads CASSIGAGANVLTF.

Judged by frequency, this clonotype is medium-sized. The chain couples TRBV24-1 to TRBJ2-1; the D call from TCRdb, TRBD1, cannot be confirmed without DNA. This CDR3 has 14 residues. Looked up from germline, CDR1 is KGHDR and CDR2 is SFDVKD. The CDR3 spells CATSDSPSGREQFF.

CDR3 in amino acids: CASSPRTSYEQYF. The chain has TRBV27 and TRBJ2-7. The CDR3 is 13 amino acids. Germline-derived CDR1 and CDR2 are MNHEY and SMNVEV (reference sequence).

The J gene is TRBJ2-3, the V gene TRBV29-1; TCRdb outputs TRBD1, but without DNA this stays unchecked. The germline gives CDR1 SQVTM, CDR2 ANQGSEA. This CDR3 is 12 amino acids long. This chain's CDR3 is CSVVSGGDRVYF.